Listed below are T cell receptor beta chains from one sample, sequenced in a study of post-analysis software for immune sequencing data. TCRdb fed the PCR reads into MiXCR, producing one record per CDR3 protein. Among under 650,000 distinct CDR3 sequences listed, roughly two fifths were seen once. Material: blood. These receptors were taken from a girl aged 10-17 years with multiple sclerosis. CDR3s leave out the opening cysteine and the closing phenylalanine or tryptophan. The order of the fields is J gene, D gene, V gene, CDR3 protein. D genes are given only for firm matches.

TRBJ2-7 TRBD2 TRBV5-1 ASSLAALGRGYEQY
TRBJ1-2 TRBD1 TRBV27 ASSPDRVDGYT
TRBJ2-5 - TRBV10-3 AISESKGPDGETQY
TRBJ2-3 - TRBV20-1 SARGGGAGTPRDTQY
TRBJ2-7 - TRBV6-5 ASSSGRREQY
TRBJ1-5 - TRBV10-2 ASSESRYSNQPQH
TRBJ2-7 - TRBV12-3/TRBV12-4 ASSLSALDGEQY
TRBJ1-1 TRBD1 TRBV12-3/TRBV12-4 ASTPTGTGDTEAF
TRBJ1-1 - TRBV12-3/TRBV12-4 ASAQQMNTEAF
TRBJ1-2 - TRBV6-2/TRBV6-3 ASSSGTRSYGYT
TRBJ1-1 - TRBV7-2 ASSAWHETEAF
TRBJ2-5 TRBD2 TRBV7-2 ASSAGTSGVETQY
TRBJ2-2 - TRBV9 ASSVVETGELF
TRBJ1-1 - TRBV12-3/TRBV12-4 ASSLGTGHTEAF
TRBJ2-4 TRBD1 TRBV20-1 SARAPGQRIAKNIQY
TRBJ2-5 - TRBV12-3/TRBV12-4 ASTVGGGAASETQY
TRBJ2-7 - TRBV4-1 ASSQELQVGEQY
TRBJ1-1 - TRBV6-6 ASGARQLNTEAF
TRBJ2-1 - TRBV20-1 SAGVSRRLNEQF
TRBJ1-2 TRBD1 TRBV28 ASSTLRNRGRDYGYT
- - TRBV29-1 SVERQGQETQY
TRBJ2-3 TRBD2 TRBV29-1 SVEGGGSGDTQY
TRBJ2-3 TRBD2 TRBV4-1 ASSQGRASGGTDTQY
TRBJ2-3 - TRBV12-3/TRBV12-4 ASSLQSDTQY
TRBJ2-6 - TRBV28 ASSYGPRGRISGANVLT
TRBJ1-1 - TRBV5-1 ASSLTGAMNTEAF
- TRBD1 TRBV6-1 ASSENTGDLEQY
TRBJ2-1 TRBD2 TRBV7-3 AGSLRGLVPNEQF
TRBJ1-1 - TRBV7-9 ASSSSQGWGEAF
TRBJ2-1 - TRBV12-3/TRBV12-4 ACSLDAGRHEQF
TRBJ1-1 TRBD1 TRBV10-1 ASSDWDRGRRTEAF